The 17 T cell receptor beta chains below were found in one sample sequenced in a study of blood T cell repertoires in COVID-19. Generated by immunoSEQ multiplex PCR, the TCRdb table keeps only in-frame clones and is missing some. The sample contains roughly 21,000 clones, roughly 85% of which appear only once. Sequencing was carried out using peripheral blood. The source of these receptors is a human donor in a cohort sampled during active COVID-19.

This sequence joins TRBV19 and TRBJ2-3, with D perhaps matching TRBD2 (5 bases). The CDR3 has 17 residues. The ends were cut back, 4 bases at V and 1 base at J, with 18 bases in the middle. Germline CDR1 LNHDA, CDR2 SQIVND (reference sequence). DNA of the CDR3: TGTGCCAGTAGTAAATCACCGAACAGCGGAGGCACAGATACGCAGTATTTT. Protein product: CASSKSPNSGGTDTQYF. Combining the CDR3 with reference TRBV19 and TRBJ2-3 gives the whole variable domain DGGITQSPKYLFRKEGQNVTLSCEQNLNHDAMYWYRQDPGQGLRLIYYSQIVNDFQKGDIAEGYSVSREKKESFPLTVTSAQKNPTAFYLCASSKSPNSGGTDTQYFGPGTRLTVL.

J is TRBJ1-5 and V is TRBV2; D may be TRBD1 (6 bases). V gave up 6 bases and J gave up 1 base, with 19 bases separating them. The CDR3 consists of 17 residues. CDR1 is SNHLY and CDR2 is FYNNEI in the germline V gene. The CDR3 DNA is TGTGCCAGCAGGGGGGCCGCAGGGCTTACCAGCAATCAGCCCCAGCATTTT. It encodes CASRGAAGLTSNQPQHF.

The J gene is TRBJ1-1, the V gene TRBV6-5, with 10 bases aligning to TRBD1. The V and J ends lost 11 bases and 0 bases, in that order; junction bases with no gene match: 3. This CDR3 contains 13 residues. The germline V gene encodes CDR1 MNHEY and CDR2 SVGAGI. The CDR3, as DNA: TGTGCCGGCGGGACAGGGGTGAACACTGAAGCTTTCTTT. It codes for CAGGTGVNTEAFF.

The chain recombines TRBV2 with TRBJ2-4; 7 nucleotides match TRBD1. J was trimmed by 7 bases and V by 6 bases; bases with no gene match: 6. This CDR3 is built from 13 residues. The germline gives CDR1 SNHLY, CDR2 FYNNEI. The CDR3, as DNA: TGTGCCAGCAGCGCAGGGGGTCAGAACATTCAGTACTTC. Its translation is CASSAGGQNIQYF.

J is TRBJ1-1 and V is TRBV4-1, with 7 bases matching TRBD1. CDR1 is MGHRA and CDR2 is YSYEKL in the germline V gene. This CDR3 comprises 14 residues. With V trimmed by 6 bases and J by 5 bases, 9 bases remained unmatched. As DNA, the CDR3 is TGCGCCAGCAGACCCCAGACAGGGTCGACTGAAGCTTTCTTT. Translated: CASRPQTGSTEAFF.

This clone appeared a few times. In nucleotides, the CDR3 is TGTGCCAGCAGTTCAACAGGGAACACTGAAGCTTTCTTT. The encoded protein is CASSSTGNTEAFF. The rearrangement uses TRBV12-3 or TRBV12-4 and TRBJ1-1; maybe TRBD1 (5 bases). The V end lost 4 bases, the J end lost 1 base, and 7 bases lay between the germline ends. There are 13 residues in the CDR3.

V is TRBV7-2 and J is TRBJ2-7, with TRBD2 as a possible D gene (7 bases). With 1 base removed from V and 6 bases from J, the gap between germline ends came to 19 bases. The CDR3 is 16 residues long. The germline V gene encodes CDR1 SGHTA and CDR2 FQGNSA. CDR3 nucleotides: TGTGCCAGCAGCTTAGTTGGGAGGGCAGGGGCGGGCGAGCAGTACTTC. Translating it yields CASSLVGRAGAGEQYF.

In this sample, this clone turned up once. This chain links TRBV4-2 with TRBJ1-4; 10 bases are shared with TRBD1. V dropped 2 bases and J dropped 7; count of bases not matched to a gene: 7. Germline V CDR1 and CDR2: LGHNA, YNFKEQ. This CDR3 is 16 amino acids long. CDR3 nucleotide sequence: TGTGCCAGCAGCCAACCGTCCGGGACAGGGGCTGAAAAACTGTTTTTT. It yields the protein CASSQPSGTGAEKLFF.

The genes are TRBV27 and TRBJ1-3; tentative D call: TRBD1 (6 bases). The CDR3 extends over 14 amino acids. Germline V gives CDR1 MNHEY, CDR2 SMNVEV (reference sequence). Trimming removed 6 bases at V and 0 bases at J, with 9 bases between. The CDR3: CASRPQGSGNTIYF. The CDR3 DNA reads TGTGCCAGCAGGCCACAGGGCTCTGGAAACACCATATATTTT.

The CDR3 protein is CASSASRGVGYTF. CDR3 bases: TGTGCCAGCAGTGCGTCCAGGGGTGTGGGCTACACCTTC. This sequence joins TRBV2 and TRBJ1-2; D perhaps matches TRBD1 (6 bases). The V gene lost 4 bases and the J gene lost 8 bases, with 14 bases spanning the gap. The CDR3 extends over 13 amino acids. The V gene's germline CDR1 is SNHLY and CDR2 FYNNEI.

The CDR3 reads CASSTHRTGRGNTIYF. The CDR3 DNA follows: TGTGCCAGCAGCACCCACCGGACAGGGAGAGGGAACACCATATATTTT. The chain links TRBV11-2 to TRBJ1-3; 8 bases are a match to TRBD1. There are 16 residues in the CDR3. CDR1 is SGHAT and CDR2 is FQNNGV in the germline V gene. Losses at the gene ends were 5 bases for V and 7 bases for J; bases not matched to a gene: 13.

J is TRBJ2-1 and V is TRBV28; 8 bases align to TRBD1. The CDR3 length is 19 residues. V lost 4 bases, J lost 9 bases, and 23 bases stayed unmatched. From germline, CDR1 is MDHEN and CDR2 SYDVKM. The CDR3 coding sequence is TGTGCCAGCAGTTCGCTCACCCAGGGCGGACAGGGAAGATTCGGTGAGCAGTTCTTC. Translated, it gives CASSSLTQGGQGRFGEQFF.

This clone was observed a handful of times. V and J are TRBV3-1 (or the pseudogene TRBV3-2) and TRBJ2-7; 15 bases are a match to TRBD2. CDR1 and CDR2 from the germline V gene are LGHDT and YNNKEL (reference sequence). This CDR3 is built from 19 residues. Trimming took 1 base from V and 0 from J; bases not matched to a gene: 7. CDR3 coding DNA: TGTGCCAGCAGCCAAGCCCCGGGACTAGCGGGGGGTCGCTCCTACGAGCAGTACTTC. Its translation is CASSQAPGLAGGRSYEQYF.

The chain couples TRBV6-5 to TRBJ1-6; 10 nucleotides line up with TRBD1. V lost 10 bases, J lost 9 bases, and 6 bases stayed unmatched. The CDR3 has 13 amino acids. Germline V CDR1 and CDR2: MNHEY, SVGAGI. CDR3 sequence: CATKGQGISPLHF. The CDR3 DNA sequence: TGTGCCACCAAGGGACAGGGGATTTCACCCCTCCACTTT.

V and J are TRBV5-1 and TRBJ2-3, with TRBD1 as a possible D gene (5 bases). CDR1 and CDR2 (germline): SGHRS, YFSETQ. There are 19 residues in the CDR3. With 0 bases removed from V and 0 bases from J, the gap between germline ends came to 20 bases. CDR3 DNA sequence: TGCGCCAGCAGCTTGGGTAACAGGTCACCTTATTTTAGCACAGATACGCAGTATTTT. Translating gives CASSLGNRSPYFSTDTQYF.

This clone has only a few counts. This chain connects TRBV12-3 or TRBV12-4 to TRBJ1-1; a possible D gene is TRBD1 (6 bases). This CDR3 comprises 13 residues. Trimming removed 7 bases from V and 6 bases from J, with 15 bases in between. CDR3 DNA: TGTGCCAGCACCTTAGACAGGTTCGCTGAAGCTTTCTTT. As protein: CASTLDRFAEAFF.

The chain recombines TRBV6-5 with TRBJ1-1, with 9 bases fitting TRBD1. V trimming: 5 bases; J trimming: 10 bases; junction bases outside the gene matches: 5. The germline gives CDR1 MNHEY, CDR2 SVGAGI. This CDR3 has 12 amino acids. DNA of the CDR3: TGTGCCAGCAGTAACAGGGGGCAAAGAGCTTTCTTT. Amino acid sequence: CASSNRGQRAFF.